Sequencing of this T cell receptor beta chain was carried out in a study of T cells in Graves' hyperthyroidism and ophthalmopathy. Newly diagnosed hyperthyroidism, duration under 2 months, in patients aged 18 to 65. The CDR3 is 15 residues long. The germline gives CDR1 SNHLY, CDR2 FYNNEI. Trimming left V 3 bases short and J 4 bases short, with 13 bases between. This clonotype was counted at least ten times. From RNA transcripts, TCR beta CDR3 regions were amplified. The TCR CDR3 first-round RT-PCR relied on the HTBI primer set. MiXCR, applied by TCRdb to the multiplex PCR reads, yields one record per CDR3 protein. The sample records just under 750,000 distinct CDR3 sequences, roughly 32% being singletons.

Specimen: blood. The rearrangement joins TRBV2 to TRBJ1-5, with a weak D call TRBD1 (6 bases). The receptor was derived from a woman aged 40 to 49 with Graves' hyperthyroidism. The CDR3 coding sequence is TGTGCCAGCAGTGAGGGCAGGGGAGTAAATCAGCCCCAGCATTTT. Amino acids: CASSEGRGVNQPQHF.